A single T cell receptor (beta chain) is shown here with its context. Antigen specificity is unknown. This specimen belongs to a study of T cell responses to AZD1222 COVID-19 vaccine. Findings and caveats of the study: The study identified only six AZD1222 recipients as seropositive at baseline. Donors were chiefly white British, with a greater number of females, and clonal diversity was perhaps underestimated.

Germline CDR1 SGHTS, CDR2 YDEGEE. The CDR3 consists of 15 residues. V was pared by 4 bases and J by 0 bases, with 5 bases of the junction left unmatched. Here immunoSEQ multiplex PCR was the method, and the copy in TCRdb shows in-frame clones only, minus some. This sample has around 200,000 clones, with approximately 86% found just once. The sequence was obtained from an adult in good health. The material was peripheral blood, obtained on day 0 of AZD1222 vaccination. The genes are TRBV5-8 and TRBJ2-5; 8 positions agree with TRBD2. CDR3 sequence reads: CASSLGAGDQETQYF. The CDR3 coding sequence is TGTGCCAGCAGCCTGGGAGCGGGGGACCAAGAGACCCAGTACTTC.